Listed below are T cell receptor beta chains from one sample, sequenced in a study of blood T cell repertoires in COVID-19. Sequenced by immunoSEQ multiplex PCR; TCRdb stores in-frame clones only, minus some. Found here are hundreds of thousands of clones, 80% to 90% of them singletons; the top ten hold approximately 5%. Sequencing used PBMCs or T cells enriched from blood (not recorded which). These receptors all stem from a woman aged 50 to 60 who had been exposed to COVID-19. The CDR3 runs from the conserved cysteine through the conserved F or W. The order of the fields is D gene, J gene, clone size, V gene, CDR3 protein, CDR3 DNA. The D gene is left open where the match is weak. A row's size may be missing; if present it is once, few, many or a size class.

D gene: .
J gene: TRBJ1-1
clone size: .
V gene: TRBV12-3/TRBV12-4
CDR3 protein: CASSLKGGTGAFF
CDR3 DNA: TGTGCCAGCAGTTTAAAAGGGGGTACGGGAGCTTTCTTT

D gene: .
J gene: TRBJ2-7
clone size: .
V gene: TRBV7-2
CDR3 protein: CASSLTRSSYEQYF
CDR3 DNA: TGTGCCAGCAGCTTAACTCGAAGCTCCTACGAGCAGTACTTC

D gene: .
J gene: TRBJ1-1
clone size: .
V gene: TRBV6-5
CDR3 protein: CASKPGPNTEAFF
CDR3 DNA: TGTGCCAGCAAGCCAGGGCCGAACACTGAAGCTTTCTTT

D gene: .
J gene: TRBJ2-7
clone size: .
V gene: TRBV6-2/TRBV6-3
CDR3 protein: CASSSGTGSYEQYF
CDR3 DNA: TGTGCCAGCAGTTCCGGGACTGGCTCCTACGAGCAGTACTTC

D gene: TRBD1
J gene: TRBJ2-7
clone size: .
V gene: TRBV3-1/TRBV3-2
CDR3 protein: CASGQGAPYEQYF
CDR3 DNA: TGTGCCAGCGGACAGGGGGCCCCCTACGAGCAGTACTTC

D gene: .
J gene: TRBJ1-1
clone size: few
V gene: TRBV7-9
CDR3 protein: CASSLGAGKTEAFF
CDR3 DNA: TGTGCCAGCAGCTTAGGGGCAGGGAAAACTGAAGCTTTCTTT

D gene: .
J gene: TRBJ1-3
clone size: .
V gene: TRBV10-3
CDR3 protein: CAISESVLSGNTIYF
CDR3 DNA: TGTGCCATCAGTGAGTCCGTCCTCTCTGGAAACACCATATATTTT

D gene: .
J gene: TRBJ2-2
clone size: .
V gene: TRBV21-1
CDR3 protein: CASTHFCSEGVRNTGELFF
CDR3 DNA: TGTGCCAGCACCCATTTTTGCAGCGAGGGGGTTCGGAACACCGGGGAGCTGTTTTTT

D gene: .
J gene: TRBJ2-2
clone size: .
V gene: TRBV11-3
CDR3 protein: CASSEGDTGELFF
CDR3 DNA: TGTGCCAGCAGCGAGGGGGACACCGGGGAGCTGTTTTTT

D gene: TRBD1
J gene: TRBJ1-5
clone size: few
V gene: TRBV19
CDR3 protein: CASSIGQGAKGNQPQHF
CDR3 DNA: TGTGCCAGTAGTATCGGGCAGGGGGCGAAAGGAAATCAGCCCCAGCATTTT

D gene: .
J gene: TRBJ1-2
clone size: .
V gene: TRBV7-2
CDR3 protein: CASSPRHVGNGYTF
CDR3 DNA: TGTGCCAGCAGCCCCCGACACGTCGGGAATGGCTACACCTTC

D gene: TRBD1
J gene: TRBJ2-4
clone size: .
V gene: TRBV7-2
CDR3 protein: CASSWGQGMTKNIQYF
CDR3 DNA: TGTGCCAGCAGCTGGGGACAGGGGATGACCAAAAACATTCAGTACTTC

D gene: TRBD2
J gene: TRBJ2-5
clone size: .
V gene: TRBV5-4
CDR3 protein: CASSFAVLAGGRQETQYF
CDR3 DNA: TGTGCCAGCAGCTTCGCCGTGCTAGCGGGGGGGCGGCAAGAGACCCAGTACTTC

D gene: TRBD2
J gene: TRBJ2-5
clone size: .
V gene: TRBV19
CDR3 protein: CASSGSGGAVGETQYF
CDR3 DNA: TGTGCCAGTAGTGGGAGCGGGGGGGCTGTTGGGGAGACCCAGTACTTC

D gene: TRBD1
J gene: TRBJ1-1
clone size: .
V gene: TRBV11-2
CDR3 protein: CASSFLGQVNTEAFF
CDR3 DNA: TGTGCCAGCAGCTTTCTGGGACAGGTGAACACTGAAGCTTTCTTT

D gene: .
J gene: TRBJ1-4
clone size: .
V gene: TRBV5-8
CDR3 protein: CASSLFWGRGRINEKLFF
CDR3 DNA: TGTGCCAGCAGCTTATTTTGGGGCCGTGGTAGAATAAATGAAAAACTGTTTTTT

D gene: .
J gene: TRBJ2-3
clone size: .
V gene: TRBV27
CDR3 protein: CASFPAGASLTQYF
CDR3 DNA: TGTGCCAGTTTCCCGGCAGGGGCTTCCCTCACGCAGTATTTT

D gene: TRBD2
J gene: TRBJ2-7
clone size: .
V gene: TRBV7-2
CDR3 protein: CASSLERGGRYEQYF
CDR3 DNA: TGTGCCAGCAGCTTAGAACGGGGGGGCCGATACGAGCAGTACTTC